These 18 T cell receptor beta chains originate from one sample sequenced in a study of OX40 agonist ivuxolimab in advanced cancers. Here immunoSEQ multiplex PCR was the method, and the copy in TCRdb shows in-frame clones only, minus some. In the table there are over 65,000 clones, about 90% of which are singletons. This specimen was CD4+ or CD8+ T cells sorted from blood, taken in a trial of the OX40 agonist ivuxolimab. The receptors were sampled from an adult with an advanced solid tumor such as melanoma, head and neck, liver or kidney cancer.

This chain joins TRBV11-3 and TRBJ2-1; D unclear. CDR1 SGHNT and CDR2 YENEEA come from the germline V gene. The CDR3 extends over 13 amino acids. Trimming stripped 8 bases from V and 6 bases from J, with 14 bases between. CDR3 sequence (DNA): TGTGCCAGCCTCAGCTTCAACAGCAATGAGCAGTTCTTC. Translation: CASLSFNSNEQFF.

The CDR3 sequence is CASGRGGTEAFF. CDR3 bases: TGTGCCAGCGGGCGAGGGGGGACTGAAGCTTTCTTT. V is TRBV2 and J is TRBJ1-1; a possible D gene is TRBD1 (6 bases). CDR3 length: 12 residues. With 8 bases removed from V and 5 bases from J, the gap between germline ends came to 12 bases. Germline CDR1 SNHLY, CDR2 FYNNEI. Together with reference TRBV2 and TRBJ1-1, the CDR3 gives the full variable domain: EPEVTQTPSHQVTQMGQEVILRCVPISNHLYFYWYRQILGQKVEFLVSFYNNEISEKSEIFDDQFSVERPDGSNFTLKIRSTKLEDSAMYFCASGRGGTEAFFGQGTRLTVV.

The chain carries TRBV30 and TRBJ1-4; no reliable D call. V was shortened by 1 base and J by 0 bases, with 6 bases between the two germline ends. The CDR3 spans 14 residues. CDR1 is GTSNPN, CDR2 SVGIG, per germline (reference sequence). The CDR3: CAWSAPATNEKLFF. CDR3 DNA sequence: TGTGCCTGGAGTGCTCCAGCAACTAATGAAAAACTGTTTTTT. Drawing the rest from reference TRBV30 and TRBJ1-4, the complete variable domain is SQTIHQWPATLVQPVGSPLSLECTVEGTSNPNLYWYRQAAGRGLQLLFYSVGIGQISSEVPQNLSASRPQDRQFILSSKKLLLSDSGFYLCAWSAPATNEKLFFGSGTQLSVL.

This clone turned up a few times. The chain combines TRBV7-2 with TRBJ1-2; D is possibly TRBD1 (6 bases). This CDR3 comprises 15 residues. V lost 5 bases and J lost 7, with 20 bases in between. From germline, CDR1 is SGHTA and CDR2 FQGNSA. This CDR3 reads CASSPSTWGLGGYTF. The CDR3 region has the DNA TGTGCCAGCAGCCCATCAACTTGGGGGCTTGGTGGCTACACCTTC.

The genes are TRBV19 and TRBJ2-2; 10 bases match TRBD1. Per the germline V gene, CDR1 is LNHDA and CDR2 is SQIVND (reference sequence). J gave up 5 bases and V 5 bases, and 8 bases lay outside the gene matches. The CDR3 extends over 16 amino acids. This chain's CDR3 is CASSSTGGRRTGELFF. CDR3 bases: TGTGCCAGTAGTTCGACAGGGGGCCGACGGACCGGGGAGCTGTTTTTT.

The CDR3 is CASTPLGLTADTQYF. In nucleotides, the CDR3 is TGTGCCAGCACCCCCCTGGGACTGACCGCAGATACGCAGTATTTT. The chain couples TRBV9 to TRBJ2-3; possible D gene TRBD2, 6 bases. This CDR3 contains 15 residues. Trimming removed 6 bases from V and 4 bases from J, with 18 bases in between. Looked up from germline, CDR1 is SGDLS and CDR2 is YYNGEE.

The chain has TRBV7-7 and TRBJ1-1, with D unclear. The CDR3 runs 13 residues. The germline V gene has CDR1 SSHAT and CDR2 FNYEAQ (reference sequence). V lost 2 bases and J lost 5, with 9 bases in between. In DNA form, the CDR3 reads TGTGCCAGCAGCTTAACGCAGGATACTGAAGCTTTCTTT. Amino acid sequence: CASSLTQDTEAFF.

V gene TRBV10-1 combines with J gene TRBJ1-2, with D perhaps matching TRBD1 (6 bases). CDR1 WNHNN and CDR2 SYGVQD come from the germline V gene (reference sequence). The V gene lost 5 bases and the J gene lost 5 bases, with 12 bases spanning the gap. The CDR3 length is 13 residues. This CDR3 is CASSPTGGYGYTF. DNA of the CDR3: TGCGCCAGCAGTCCGACAGGCGGATATGGCTACACCTTC.

V and J are TRBV7-8 and TRBJ2-3; D is undetermined. V was cut by 1 base and J by 4 bases, with 9 bases left in between. Germline V gives CDR1 SGHVS, CDR2 FQNEAQ. The CDR3 is 14 residues long. The CDR3 sequence: CASSLEFGSDTQYF. CDR3 bases: TGTGCCAGCAGCTTAGAGTTTGGATCAGATACGCAGTATTTT.

V and J are TRBV19 and TRBJ2-1; TRBD1 is a possible D gene (6 bases). CDR1 and CDR2 from the germline V gene are LNHDA and SQIVND (reference sequence). The CDR3 is 13 residues long. V shed 5 bases and J shed 6 bases, with 11 bases lying between them. In nucleotides, the CDR3 is TGTGCCAGTAGTGTAACAGGGCCCAATGAGCAGTTCTTC. Translating it yields CASSVTGPNEQFF.

The rearrangement joins TRBV5-5 to TRBJ2-2, with a possible D match to TRBD1 (6 bases). Germline V gene lookup returns CDR1 SGHKS and CDR2 YYEKEE (reference sequence). The germline V and J ends were trimmed by 0 bases and 0 bases, with 15 bases remaining between them. The CDR3 has 18 residues. CDR3 DNA sequence: TGTGCCAGCAGCTTGGTTGTCGGACAGAAAGCGAACACCGGGGAGCTGTTTTTT. This sequence encodes CASSLVVGQKANTGELFF.

Worth noting for this clone: In the same sample, other DNA sequences code for this CDR3. This chain connects TRBV28 to TRBJ1-1; no definite D call. CDR1 is MDHEN, CDR2 SYDVKM, per germline. The CDR3 runs to 15 residues. V was trimmed by 5 bases and J by 7 bases, leaving 20 bases between them. For the CDR3, the DNA is TGTGCCAGCAGTCCCCCATTAGGGTACGGCCTTGAAGCTTTCTTT. It translates to CASSPPLGYGLEAFF.

This clone was recorded once. The chain links TRBV28 to TRBJ1-2, with a tentative D call TRBD1 (6 bases). The germline V gene encodes CDR1 MDHEN and CDR2 SYDVKM. The CDR3 covers 15 residues. With 3 bases removed from V and 6 bases from J, the gap between germline ends came to 17 bases. The CDR3 region is CASSFPGALWNGYTF. The CDR3 bases are TGTGCCAGCAGTTTCCCAGGGGCCCTTTGGAATGGCTACACCTTC.

The chain carries TRBV6-5 and TRBJ1-2; D is unclear. CDR1 and CDR2 (germline): MNHEY, SVGAGI. Trimming removed 4 bases at V and 4 bases at J, with 13 bases between. CDR3 length: 14 residues. CDR3 in amino acids: CASSSSVWGYGYTF. CDR3 bases: TGTGCCAGCAGTTCCTCCGTATGGGGCTATGGCTACACCTTC.

J is TRBJ2-1 and V is TRBV12-2; the table's D call TRBD1 went unverified against the DNA. TRBV12-2 is a documented pseudogene. The CDR3 has 13 residues. CDR3 DNA sequence: TGTGCAAGTCGCTCCGACAGATACGGTGAGCAGTTCTTC. Translating it yields CASRSDRYGEQFF.

The chain joins TRBV21-1 to TRBJ2-1; the listed D gene, TRBD1, was not tested against the DNA. TRBV21-1 is assigned pseudogene status. CDR3 length equals 15 residues. CDR3 loop: CASSEWDRSYNEQFF. The CDR3 nucleotides are TGTGCCAGCAGCGAATGGGACAGGAGCTACAATGAGCAGTTCTTC.

J is TRBJ1-2 and V is TRBV11-1; D uncertain. This CDR3 has 19 amino acids. V gave up 3 bases and J gave up 4 bases, with 27 bases separating them. CDR1 and CDR2 (germline): SGHAT, FQDESV (reference sequence). This chain's CDR3 is CASSFRGLDQGRTRYGYTF. The CDR3 DNA reads as TGTGCCAGCAGCTTCCGTGGGCTTGACCAAGGACGGACTCGCTATGGCTACACCTTC.

Here the CDR3 DNA reads TGTGCCAGCAGCCCCCGGGACAGGGAGTACAATGAGCAGTTCTTC. Amino acids: CASSPRDREYNEQFF. The chain carries TRBV5-4 and TRBJ2-1; the match to TRBD1 covers 9 bases. The germline V gene has CDR1 SGHNT and CDR2 YYREEE (reference sequence). CDR3 size: 15 residues. V shed 4 bases and J 4 bases; nucleotides not matched to a gene: 6.